This T cell receptor (beta chain) was documented in a study of CD8 T cells in Susac syndrome. Sequencing of TCR beta was performed on blood CD8+ and CD4+ T cells. The control participants were healthy donors, and these controls were matched with respect to both age and sex. Bulk CD8+ and CD4+ cells came from magnetic negative isolation; CD8+ TEMRA by FACS. RNA was extracted with the RNeasy kit, and a quantity of about 0.45 to 1 ug was reverse transcribed using random hexamers. The TCR beta CDR3 was amplified by immunoSEQ multiplex PCR across 54 Vbeta, 13 Jbeta. TCRdb ran MiXCR on the immunoSEQ multiplex PCR reads and lists one entry per CDR3 protein. The table shows 130,000 to 150,000 distinct CDR3 sequences, with around 94% occurring only once. This CDR3 has 12 residues. The ends were cut back, 7 bases at V and 6 bases at J, with 10 bases in the middle. Germline CDR1 reads MNHEY; CDR2 reads SVGAGI.

The rearrangement joins TRBV6-5 to TRBJ2-1; D uncertain. Sequenced material: CD8+ T cells from PBMCs. The origin of this receptor is a human donor in good health. CDR3 region: CASTDPGNEQFF. CDR3 DNA sequence: TGTGCCAGCACCGACCCCGGCAATGAGCAGTTCTTC.